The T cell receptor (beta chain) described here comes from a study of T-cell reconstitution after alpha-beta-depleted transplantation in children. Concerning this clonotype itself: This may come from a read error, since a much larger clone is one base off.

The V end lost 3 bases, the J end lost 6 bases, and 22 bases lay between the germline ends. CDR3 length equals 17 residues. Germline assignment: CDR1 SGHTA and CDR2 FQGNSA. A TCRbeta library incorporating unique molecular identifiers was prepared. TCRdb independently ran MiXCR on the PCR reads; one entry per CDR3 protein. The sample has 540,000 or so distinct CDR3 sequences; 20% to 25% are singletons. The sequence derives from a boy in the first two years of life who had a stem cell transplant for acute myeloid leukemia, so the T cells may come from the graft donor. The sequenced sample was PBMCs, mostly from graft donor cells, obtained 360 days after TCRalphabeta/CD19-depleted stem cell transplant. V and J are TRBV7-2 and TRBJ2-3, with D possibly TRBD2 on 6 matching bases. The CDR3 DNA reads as TGTGCCAGCAGCTTGGGACCAGGGACTCCCAACAACGATACGCAGTATTTT. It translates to CASSLGPGTPNNDTQYF.